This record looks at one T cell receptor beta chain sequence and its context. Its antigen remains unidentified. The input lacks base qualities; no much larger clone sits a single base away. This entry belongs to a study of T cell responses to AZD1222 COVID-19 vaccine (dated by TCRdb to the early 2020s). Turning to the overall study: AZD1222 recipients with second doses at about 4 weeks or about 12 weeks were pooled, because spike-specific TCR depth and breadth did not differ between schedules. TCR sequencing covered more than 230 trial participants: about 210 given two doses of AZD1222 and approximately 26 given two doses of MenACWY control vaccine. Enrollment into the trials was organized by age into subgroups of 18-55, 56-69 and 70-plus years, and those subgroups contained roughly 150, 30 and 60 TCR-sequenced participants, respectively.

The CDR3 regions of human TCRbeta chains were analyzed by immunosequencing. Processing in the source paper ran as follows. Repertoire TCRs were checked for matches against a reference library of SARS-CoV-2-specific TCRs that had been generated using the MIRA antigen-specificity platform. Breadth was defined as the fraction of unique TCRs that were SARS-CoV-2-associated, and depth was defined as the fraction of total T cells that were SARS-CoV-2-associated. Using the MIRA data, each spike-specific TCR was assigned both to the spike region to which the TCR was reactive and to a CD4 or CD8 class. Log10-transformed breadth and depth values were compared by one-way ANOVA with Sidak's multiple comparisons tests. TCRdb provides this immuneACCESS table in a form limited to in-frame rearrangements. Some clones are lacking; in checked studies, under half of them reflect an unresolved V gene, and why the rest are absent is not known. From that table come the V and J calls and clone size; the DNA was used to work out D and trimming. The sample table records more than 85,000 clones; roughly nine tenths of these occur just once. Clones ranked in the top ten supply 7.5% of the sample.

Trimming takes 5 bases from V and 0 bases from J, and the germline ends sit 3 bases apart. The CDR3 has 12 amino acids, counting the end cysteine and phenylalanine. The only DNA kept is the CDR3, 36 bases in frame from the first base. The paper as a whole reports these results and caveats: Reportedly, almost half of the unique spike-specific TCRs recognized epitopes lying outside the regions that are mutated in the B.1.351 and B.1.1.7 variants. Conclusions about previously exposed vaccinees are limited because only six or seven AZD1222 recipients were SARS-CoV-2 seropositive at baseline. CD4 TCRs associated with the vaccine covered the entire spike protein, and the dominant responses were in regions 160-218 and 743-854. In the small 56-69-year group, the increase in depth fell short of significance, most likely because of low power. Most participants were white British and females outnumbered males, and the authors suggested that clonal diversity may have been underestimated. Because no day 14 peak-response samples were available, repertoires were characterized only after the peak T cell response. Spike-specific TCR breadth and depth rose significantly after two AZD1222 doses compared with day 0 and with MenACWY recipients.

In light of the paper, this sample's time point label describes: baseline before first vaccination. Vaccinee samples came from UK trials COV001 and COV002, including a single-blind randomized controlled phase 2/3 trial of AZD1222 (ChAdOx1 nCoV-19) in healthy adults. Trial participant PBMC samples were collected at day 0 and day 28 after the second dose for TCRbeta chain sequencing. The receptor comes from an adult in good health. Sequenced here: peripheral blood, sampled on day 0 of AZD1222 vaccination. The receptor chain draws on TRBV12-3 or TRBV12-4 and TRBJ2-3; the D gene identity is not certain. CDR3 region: CASSQSTDTQYF. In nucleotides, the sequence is TGTGCCAGCAGTCAAAGCACAGATACGCAGTATTTT.